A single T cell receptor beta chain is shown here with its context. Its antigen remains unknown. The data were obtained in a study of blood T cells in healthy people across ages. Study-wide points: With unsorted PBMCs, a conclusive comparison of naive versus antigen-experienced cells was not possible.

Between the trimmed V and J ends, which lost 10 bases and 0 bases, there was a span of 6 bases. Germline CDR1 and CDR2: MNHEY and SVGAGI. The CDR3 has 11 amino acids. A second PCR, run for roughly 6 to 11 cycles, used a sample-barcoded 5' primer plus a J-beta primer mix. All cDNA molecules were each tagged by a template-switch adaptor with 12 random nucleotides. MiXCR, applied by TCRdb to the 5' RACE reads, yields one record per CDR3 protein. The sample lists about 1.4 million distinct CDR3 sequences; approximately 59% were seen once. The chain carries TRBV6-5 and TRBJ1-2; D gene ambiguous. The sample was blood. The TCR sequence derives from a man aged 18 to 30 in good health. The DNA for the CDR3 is TGTGCCATCCTAGCTAACTATGGCTACACCTTC. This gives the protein CAILANYGYTF.